These 20 T cell receptor beta chains came from one sample sequenced in a study of blood T cell repertoires in COVID-19. TCRdb's copy holds only in-frame clones and misses some; the assay was immunoSEQ multiplex PCR. The data contain 150,000 to 200,000 clones, 70% to 85% of them singletons. The source material was peripheral blood. Source of these receptors: a human donor with acute or convalescent COVID-19. The donor label of this sample is uncertain.

The chain employs TRBV9 and TRBJ2-3, with D tentatively TRBD1 (6 bases). CDR3 length: 16 residues. The V end lost 0 bases, the J end lost 2 bases, and 13 bases lay between the germline ends. CDR1 and CDR2 (germline): SGDLS, YYNGEE. The CDR3 region has the DNA TGTGCCAGCAGCGTAGCTACCCAGGGGATCACAGATACGCAGTATTTT. Translated: CASSVATQGITDTQYF.

This chain links TRBV4-1 with TRBJ1-4, with D possibly matching TRBD1 (6 bases). Trimming left V 1 base short and J 5 bases short, with 11 bases between. Germline CDR1 MGHRA, CDR2 YSYEKL. This CDR3 region has 15 residues. The CDR3 DNA reads TGCGCCAGCAGCCAAGGCAGGGGCGAGAATGAAAAACTGTTTTTT. Amino acids: CASSQGRGENEKLFF.

The chain links TRBV6-5 to TRBJ1-6; 7 bases line up with TRBD1. Trimming at V came to 6 bases and at J to 9 bases, leaving 5 bases not matched to a gene. This CDR3 comprises 13 residues. Germline CDR1 reads MNHEY; CDR2 reads SVGAGI. The DNA of the CDR3 is TGTGCCAGCAGGACAGGGATGAGTTCACCCCTCCACTTT. This gives the protein CASRTGMSSPLHF.

The chain has TRBV9 and TRBJ2-5; TRBD2 might be the D (7 bases). V was cut by 4 bases and J by 5 bases, with 15 bases left in between. CDR1 SGDLS and CDR2 YYNGEE come from the germline V gene. This CDR3 comprises 14 residues. DNA of the CDR3: TGTGCCAGCAGCCTTGGAGGGGGGGCCGAGACCCAGTACTTC. It encodes CASSLGGGAETQYF.

This clone showed up just once. The chain couples TRBV9 to TRBJ2-7, with 8 bases matching TRBD1. This CDR3 region has 15 residues. Trimming removed 4 bases from V and 0 bases from J; junction bases left unmatched: 6. Germline V gene data show CDR1 as SGDLS and CDR2 as YYNGEE. This CDR3 reads CASSPRTGPSYEQYF. CDR3 coding DNA: TGTGCCAGCAGCCCCCGGACAGGGCCCTCCTACGAGCAGTACTTC.

The chain uses TRBV10-3 and TRBJ2-7, with 8 nucleotides matching TRBD2. The CDR3 extends over 14 amino acids. Germline assignment: CDR1 ENHRY and CDR2 SYGVKD. V was pared by 6 bases and J by 0 bases, with 4 bases of the junction left unmatched. In nucleotides, the CDR3 is TGTGCCATCAGCCCCGGGACTAGCTCCTACGAGCAGTACTTC. It translates to CAISPGTSSYEQYF.

This clone appeared once. V and J are TRBV3-1 (or the pseudogene TRBV3-2) and TRBJ2-1; D is possibly TRBD2 (6 bases). Germline V gene lookup returns CDR1 LGHDT and CDR2 YNNKEL (reference sequence). The CDR3 loop spans 13 amino acids. V lost 3 bases and J 5 bases, leaving 8 bases between the germline ends. This chain's CDR3 is CASSQSGDNEQFF. CDR3 in DNA: TGTGCCAGCAGCCAGTCGGGGGACAATGAGCAGTTCTTC.

This clone came up once. V gene TRBV13 combines with J gene TRBJ2-6; D is undetermined. V was pared by 1 base and J by 0 bases, with 7 bases between. Germline CDR1 PRHDT, CDR2 FYEKMQ (reference sequence). CDR3 length equals 16 residues. The CDR3, as DNA: TGTGCCAGCAGCTTAGTAACTCCCTCTGGGGCCAACGTCCTGACTTTC. Its translation is CASSLVTPSGANVLTF.

The chain recombines TRBV19 with TRBJ2-7, with D possibly TRBD2 on 6 matching bases. The CDR3 contains 15 residues. Looked up from germline, CDR1 is LNHDA and CDR2 is SQIVND (reference sequence). The ends were cut back, 3 bases at V and 2 bases at J, with 14 bases in the middle. CDR3 DNA sequence: TGTGCCAGTAGTATTTCGGGGGTTGGGACCTACGAGCAGTACTTC. Translation gives CASSISGVGTYEQYF.

Of note for this clone: The identical CDR3 is also encoded by other nucleotide sequences in the sample. The chain recombines TRBV7-2 with TRBJ2-5, with D possibly being TRBD2 (6 bases). CDR1 is SGHTA, CDR2 FQGNSA, per germline. V was cut by 1 base and J by 5 bases, with 8 bases left in between. The CDR3 covers 13 residues. CDR3 region: CASSLVRGETQYF. CDR3 sequence (DNA): TGTGCCAGCAGCTTAGTTCGGGGGGAGACCCAGTACTTC. The whole variable domain, filled in from reference TRBV7-2 and TRBJ2-5, reads GAGVSQSPSNKVTEKGKDVELRCDPISGHTALYWYRQSLGQGLEFLIYFQGNSAPDKSGLPSDRFSAERTGGSVSTLTIQRTQQEDSAVYLCASSLVRGETQYFGPGTRLLVL.

V usage is TRBV27 and J usage is TRBJ1-6, with TRBD1 matching over 7 bases. Germline V gene data show CDR1 as MNHEY and CDR2 as SMNVEV (reference sequence). V lost 8 bases to trimming and J lost 10 bases; unmatched junction nucleotides: 14. This CDR3 is 15 amino acids long. As DNA, the CDR3 is TGTGCCAGCCAAATAACCGGGACAGCTGACTCACCCCTCCACTTT. Protein sequence: CASQITGTADSPLHF.

The chain uses TRBV3-1 (or the pseudogene TRBV3-2) and TRBJ1-4, with 7 bases identical to TRBD1. Germline trimming cut 5 bases from V and 4 bases from J; bases unmatched to any gene: 7. The CDR3 extends over 15 amino acids. The germline gives CDR1 LGHDT, CDR2 YNNKEL (reference sequence). For the CDR3, the DNA is TGTGCCAGCAGCTCCGGGACAGCGCTTAATGAAAAACTGTTTTTT. The encoded protein is CASSSGTALNEKLFF.

The chain is built from TRBV6-6 and TRBJ2-1; D may be TRBD2 (6 bases). The CDR3 spans 13 residues. Trimming removed 4 bases from V and 6 bases from J, with 10 bases in between. Germline CDR1 is MNHNY and CDR2 is SVGAGI (reference sequence). The CDR3 sequence: CASSSSGGNEQFF. For the CDR3, the DNA is TGTGCCAGCAGTTCTTCCGGGGGCAATGAGCAGTTCTTC.

Notes on this clone: Distinct nucleotide sequences in the sample also encode this CDR3. The chain employs TRBV12-3 or TRBV12-4 and TRBJ1-6; unclear D gene. Trimming pared 8 bases from V and 10 bases from J, leaving 12 bases between. There are 12 residues in the CDR3. The CDR3 DNA is TGTGCCAGCTCATTGCCGCGGTCACCCCTCCACTTT. Protein: CASSLPRSPLHF.

J is TRBJ1-1 and V is TRBV27; weak D call: TRBD1 (6 bases). Germline V lookup: CDR1 MNHEY, CDR2 SMNVEV (reference sequence). V was pared by 4 bases and J by 0 bases, with 12 bases between. This CDR3 contains 15 residues. The CDR3 is CASSSWDILNTEAFF. The CDR3 DNA is TGTGCCAGCAGTTCTTGGGACATATTGAACACTGAAGCTTTCTTT.

This clone was counted a single time. The chain is built from TRBV28 and TRBJ2-6, with D perhaps matching TRBD1 (5 bases). CDR3 length equals 16 residues. V was pared by 1 base and J by 2 bases, with 9 bases between. Germline CDR1 reads MDHEN; CDR2 reads SYDVKM. The CDR3 DNA follows: TGTGCCAGCAGTTTATTGGCAGGGACTGGGGCCAACGTCCTGACTTTC. Encoded protein: CASSLLAGTGANVLTF. The complete variable domain, with remaining parts taken from reference TRBV28 and TRBJ2-6, reads DVKVTQSSRYLVKRTGEKVFLECVQDMDHENMFWYRQDPGLGLRLIYFSYDVKMKEKGDIPEGYSVSREKKERFSLILESASTNQTSMYLCASSLLAGTGANVLTFGAGSRLTVL.

The chain couples TRBV19 to TRBJ2-7; TRBD2 aligns across 7 bases. The CDR3 loop spans 18 amino acids. Trimming at V came to 2 bases and at J to 0 bases, leaving 13 bases not matched to a gene. Germline V CDR1 and CDR2: LNHDA, SQIVND (reference sequence). The CDR3 DNA reads TGTGCCAGTAGTATATCACCAGCGGGAAGGGGAAGCTCCTACGAGCAGTACTTC. Its protein is CASSISPAGRGSSYEQYF.

V usage is TRBV7-9 and J usage is TRBJ2-7, with D possibly being TRBD2 (5 bases). Germline V gene sequence: CDR1 SEHNR, CDR2 FQNEAQ (reference sequence). The CDR3 has 14 amino acids. The ends were cut back, 5 bases at V and 3 bases at J, with 14 bases in the middle. In DNA form, the CDR3 reads TGTGCCAGCAGCGTCCAAGAGCGGAGCTACGAGCAGTACTTC. It encodes CASSVQERSYEQYF.

The rearrangement uses TRBV7-2 and TRBJ2-3, with 12 bases aligning to TRBD2. The CDR3 totals 14 residues. The ends lost 1 base at V and 11 bases at J; junction bases unmatched: 4. Germline assignment: CDR1 SGHTA and CDR2 FQGNSA. This CDR3 reads CASSLVPSGRVQYF. The CDR3, as DNA: TGTGCCAGCAGCTTAGTTCCTAGCGGGAGGGTGCAGTATTTT.

This clone was observed a single time. V usage is TRBV4-3 and J usage is TRBJ2-1; 11 positions agree with TRBD2. Germline V gene sequence: CDR1 LGHNA, CDR2 YSLEER. This CDR3 has 16 residues. Germline trimming cut 4 bases from V and 2 bases from J; bases unmatched to any gene: 4. Here the CDR3 DNA reads TGCGCCAGCAGCCTTGATAGCGGGAGGGCCTACAATGAGCAGTTCTTC. Residues: CASSLDSGRAYNEQFF.